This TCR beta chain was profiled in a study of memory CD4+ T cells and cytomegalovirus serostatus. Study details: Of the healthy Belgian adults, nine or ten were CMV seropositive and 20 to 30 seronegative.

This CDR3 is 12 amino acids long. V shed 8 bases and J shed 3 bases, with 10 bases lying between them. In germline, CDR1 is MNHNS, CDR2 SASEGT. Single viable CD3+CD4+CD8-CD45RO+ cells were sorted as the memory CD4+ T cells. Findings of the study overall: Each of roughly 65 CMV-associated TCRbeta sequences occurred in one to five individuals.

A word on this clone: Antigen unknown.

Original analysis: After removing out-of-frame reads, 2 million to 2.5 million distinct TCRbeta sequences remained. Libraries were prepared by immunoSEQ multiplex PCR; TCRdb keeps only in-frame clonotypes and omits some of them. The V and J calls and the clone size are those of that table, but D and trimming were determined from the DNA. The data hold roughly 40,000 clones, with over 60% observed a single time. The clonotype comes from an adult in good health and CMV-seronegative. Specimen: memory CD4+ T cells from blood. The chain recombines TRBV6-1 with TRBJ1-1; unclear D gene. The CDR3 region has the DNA TGTGCCAGCCGACGGCGGGACACTGAAGCTTTCTTT. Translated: CASRRRDTEAFF.